The clone carrying this TCR beta chain was found a few times. Its specificity is not known. Each patient went into thyroid surgery without having received any treatment. These data are taken from a study of metastatic and nonmetastatic thyroid tumors. Whole-study results and caveats: The reported finding was significantly higher TCR beta diversity in malignant thyroid tumors relative to benign nodules, in blood and tumor.

CDR3 length: 15 amino acids. V lost 3 bases to trimming and J lost 0 bases, with 9 bases between them. Germline V gives CDR1 LNHDA, CDR2 SQIVND (reference sequence). Using MiXCR, TCRdb re-called clones from the PCR reads. The sample has about 20,000 clones, about 24% seen once. Sequenced sample: tumor tissue. The genes are TRBV19 and TRBJ1-3, with a weak D call TRBD1 (5 bases). The TCR sequence derives from a female donor with papillary thyroid cancer or a benign thyroid nodule (not recorded which). Some clones in this sample may be carry-over from other donors' samples. In DNA form, the CDR3 reads TGTGCCAGTAGTATTTCGGGGACCTCTGGAAACACCATATATTTT. This encodes CASSISGTSGNTIYF.